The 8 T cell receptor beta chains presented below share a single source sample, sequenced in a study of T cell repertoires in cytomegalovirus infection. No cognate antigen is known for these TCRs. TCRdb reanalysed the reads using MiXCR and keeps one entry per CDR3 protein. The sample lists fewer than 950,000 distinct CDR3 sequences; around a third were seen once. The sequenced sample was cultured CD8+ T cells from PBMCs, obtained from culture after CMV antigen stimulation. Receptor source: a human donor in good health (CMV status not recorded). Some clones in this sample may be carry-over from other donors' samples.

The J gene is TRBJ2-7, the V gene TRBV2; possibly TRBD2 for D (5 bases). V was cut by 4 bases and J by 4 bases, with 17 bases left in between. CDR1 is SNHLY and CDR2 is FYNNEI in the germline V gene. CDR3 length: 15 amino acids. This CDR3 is CASSGAELSLYEQYF. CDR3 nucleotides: TGTGCCAGCAGTGGAGCGGAGTTAAGCTTATACGAGCAGTACTTC.

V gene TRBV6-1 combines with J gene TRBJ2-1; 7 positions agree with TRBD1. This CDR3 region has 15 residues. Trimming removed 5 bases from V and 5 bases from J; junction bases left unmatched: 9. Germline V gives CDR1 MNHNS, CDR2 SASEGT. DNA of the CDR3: TGTGCCAGCAGTTACACCTTCCAGGGGGACAATGAGCAGTTCTTC. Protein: CASSYTFQGDNEQFF.

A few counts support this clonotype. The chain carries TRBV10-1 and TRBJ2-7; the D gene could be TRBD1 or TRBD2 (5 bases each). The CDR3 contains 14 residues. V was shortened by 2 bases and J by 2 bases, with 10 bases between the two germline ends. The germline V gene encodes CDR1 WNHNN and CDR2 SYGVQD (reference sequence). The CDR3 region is CASSELRGPYEQYF. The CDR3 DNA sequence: TGCGCCAGCAGTGAGCTGAGGGGACCCTACGAGCAGTACTTC.

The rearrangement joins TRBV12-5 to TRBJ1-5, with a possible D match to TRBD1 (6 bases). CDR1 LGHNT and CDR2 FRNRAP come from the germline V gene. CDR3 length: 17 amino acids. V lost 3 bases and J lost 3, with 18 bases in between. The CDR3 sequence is CASGFSATDSYNQPQHF. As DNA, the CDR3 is TGTGCTAGTGGTTTTTCAGCAACGGACAGCTACAATCAGCCCCAGCATTTT. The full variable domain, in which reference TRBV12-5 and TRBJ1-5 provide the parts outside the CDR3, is DARVTQTPRHKVTEMGQEVTMRCQPILGHNTVFWYRQTMMQGLELLAYFRNRAPLDDSGMPKDRFSAEMPDATLATLKIQPSEPRDSAVYFCASGFSATDSYNQPQHFGDGTRLSIL.

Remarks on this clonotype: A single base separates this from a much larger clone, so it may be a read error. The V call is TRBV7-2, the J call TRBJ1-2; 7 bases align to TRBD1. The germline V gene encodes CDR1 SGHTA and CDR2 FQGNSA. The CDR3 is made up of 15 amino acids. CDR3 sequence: CVSSLSGTANYGYTF. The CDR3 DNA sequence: TGTGTCAGCAGCTTATCCGGGACAGCTAACTATGGCTACACCTTC.

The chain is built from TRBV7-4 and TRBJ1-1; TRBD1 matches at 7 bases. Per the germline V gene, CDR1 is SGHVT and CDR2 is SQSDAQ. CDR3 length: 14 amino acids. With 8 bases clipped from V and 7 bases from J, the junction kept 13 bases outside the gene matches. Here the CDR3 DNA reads TGTGCCAGCGGGATTCTCGACAGGGTATTTGAAGCTTTCTTT. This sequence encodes CASGILDRVFEAFF. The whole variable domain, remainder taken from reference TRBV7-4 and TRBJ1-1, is GAGVSQSPRYKVAKRGRDVALRCDSISGHVTLYWYRQTLGQGSEVLTYSQSDAQRDKSGRPSGRFSAERPERSVSTLKIQRTEQGDSAVYLCASGILDRVFEAFFGQGTRLTVV.

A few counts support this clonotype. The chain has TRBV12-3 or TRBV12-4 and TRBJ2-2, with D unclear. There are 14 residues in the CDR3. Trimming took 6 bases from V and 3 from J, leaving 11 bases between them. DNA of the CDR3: TGTGCCAGCAGCCCCCCTAGTCACACCGGGGAGCTGTTTTTT. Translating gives CASSPPSHTGELFF.

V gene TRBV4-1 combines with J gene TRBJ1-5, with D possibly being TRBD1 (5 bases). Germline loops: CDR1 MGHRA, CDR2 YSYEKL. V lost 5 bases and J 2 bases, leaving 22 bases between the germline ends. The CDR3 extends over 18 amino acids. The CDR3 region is CASSFGGVDPQRNQPQHF. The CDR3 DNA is TGCGCCAGCAGCTTCGGGGGTGTCGATCCTCAGCGCAATCAGCCCCAGCATTTT.